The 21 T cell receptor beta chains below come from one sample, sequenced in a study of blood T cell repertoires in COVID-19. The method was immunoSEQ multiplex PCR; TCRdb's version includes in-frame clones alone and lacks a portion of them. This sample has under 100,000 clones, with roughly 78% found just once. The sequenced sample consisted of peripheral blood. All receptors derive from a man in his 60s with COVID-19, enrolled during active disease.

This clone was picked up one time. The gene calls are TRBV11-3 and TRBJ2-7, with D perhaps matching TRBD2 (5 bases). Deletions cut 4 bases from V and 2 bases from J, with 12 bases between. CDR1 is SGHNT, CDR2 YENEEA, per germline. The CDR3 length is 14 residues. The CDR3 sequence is CASSSEGPAYEQYF. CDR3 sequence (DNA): TGTGCCAGCAGCTCCGAGGGCCCTGCCTACGAGCAGTACTTC.

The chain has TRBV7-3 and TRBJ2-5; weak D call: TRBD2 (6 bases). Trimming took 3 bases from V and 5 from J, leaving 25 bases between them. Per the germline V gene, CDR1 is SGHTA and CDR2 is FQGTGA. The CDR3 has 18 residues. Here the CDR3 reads CASSLKTGVGQVGETQYF. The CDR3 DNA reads TGTGCCAGCAGCTTGAAGACGGGGGTGGGCCAGGTAGGCGAGACCCAGTACTTC. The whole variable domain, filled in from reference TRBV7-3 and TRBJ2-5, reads GAGVSQTPSNKVTEKGKYVELRCDPISGHTALYWYRQSLGQGPEFLIYFQGTGAADDSGLPNDRFFAVRPEGSVSTLKIQRTERGDSAVYLCASSLKTGVGQVGETQYFGPGTRLLVL.

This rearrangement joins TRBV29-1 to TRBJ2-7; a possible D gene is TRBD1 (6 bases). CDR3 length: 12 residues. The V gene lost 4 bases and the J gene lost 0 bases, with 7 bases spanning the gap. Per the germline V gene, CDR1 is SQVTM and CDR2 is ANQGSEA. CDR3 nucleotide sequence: TGCAGCGTTGTACAGGGCTCCTACGAGCAGTACTTC. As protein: CSVVQGSYEQYF.

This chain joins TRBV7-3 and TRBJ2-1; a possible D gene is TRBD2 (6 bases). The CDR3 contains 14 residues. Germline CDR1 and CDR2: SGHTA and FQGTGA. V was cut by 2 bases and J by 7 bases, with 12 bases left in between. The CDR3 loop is CASSLVEGRNEQFF. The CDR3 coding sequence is TGTGCCAGCAGCTTAGTCGAAGGGAGGAATGAGCAGTTCTTC.

The chain's CDR3 is CASSVRVQGETQYF. The CDR3 region has the DNA TGTGCCAGCAGCGTAAGGGTCCAGGGAGAGACCCAGTACTTC. The chain carries TRBV9 and TRBJ2-5; D perhaps matches TRBD1 (5 bases). The germline CDR1 and CDR2 sequences are SGDLS and YYNGEE. This CDR3 region has 14 residues. V shed 1 base and J shed 4 bases, with 11 bases lying between them.

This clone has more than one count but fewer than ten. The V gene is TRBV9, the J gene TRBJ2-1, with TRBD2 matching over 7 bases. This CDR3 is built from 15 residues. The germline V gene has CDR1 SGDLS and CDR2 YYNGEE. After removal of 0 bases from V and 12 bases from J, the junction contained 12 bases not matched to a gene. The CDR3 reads CASSVGGSGLTAQFF. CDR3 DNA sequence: TGTGCCAGCAGCGTAGGCGGTAGCGGGCTGACTGCGCAGTTCTTC. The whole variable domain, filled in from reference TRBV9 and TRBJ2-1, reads DSGVTQTPKHLITATGQRVTLRCSPRSGDLSVYWYQQSLDQGLQFLIQYYNGEERAKGNILERFSAQQFPDLHSELNLSSLELGDSALYFCASSVGGSGLTAQFFGPGTRLTVL.

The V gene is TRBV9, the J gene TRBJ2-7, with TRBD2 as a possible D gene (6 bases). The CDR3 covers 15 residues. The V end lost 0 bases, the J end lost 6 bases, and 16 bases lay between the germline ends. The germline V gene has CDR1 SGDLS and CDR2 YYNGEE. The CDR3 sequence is CASSVGRAVGGEQYF. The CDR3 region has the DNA TGTGCCAGCAGCGTAGGGCGCGCTGTGGGGGGCGAGCAGTACTTC.

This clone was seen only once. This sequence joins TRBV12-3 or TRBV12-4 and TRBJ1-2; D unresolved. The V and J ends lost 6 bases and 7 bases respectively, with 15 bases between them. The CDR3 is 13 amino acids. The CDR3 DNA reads TGTGCCAGCAGAACGGGAAGAATAGGTGGCTACACCTTC. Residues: CASRTGRIGGYTF.

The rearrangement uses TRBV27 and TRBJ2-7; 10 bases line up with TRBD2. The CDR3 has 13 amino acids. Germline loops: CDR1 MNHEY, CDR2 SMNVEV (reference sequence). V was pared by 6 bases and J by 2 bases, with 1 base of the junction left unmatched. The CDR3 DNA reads TGTGCCAGCAGGAGCGGGGGGGCCTACGAGCAGTACTTC. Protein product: CASRSGGAYEQYF.

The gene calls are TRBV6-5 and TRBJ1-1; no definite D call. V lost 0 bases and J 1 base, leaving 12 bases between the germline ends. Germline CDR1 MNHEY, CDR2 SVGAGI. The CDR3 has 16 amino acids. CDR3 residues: CASSYSPGSGNTEAFF. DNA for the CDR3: TGTGCCAGCAGTTACTCACCGGGAAGCGGGAACACTGAAGCTTTCTTT.

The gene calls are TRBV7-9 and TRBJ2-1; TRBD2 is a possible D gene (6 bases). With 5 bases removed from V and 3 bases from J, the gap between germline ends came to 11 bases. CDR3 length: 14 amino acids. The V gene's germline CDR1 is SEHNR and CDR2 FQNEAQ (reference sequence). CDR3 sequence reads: CASSLLADYNEQFF. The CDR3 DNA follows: TGTGCCAGCAGCCTATTAGCGGACTACAATGAGCAGTTCTTC.

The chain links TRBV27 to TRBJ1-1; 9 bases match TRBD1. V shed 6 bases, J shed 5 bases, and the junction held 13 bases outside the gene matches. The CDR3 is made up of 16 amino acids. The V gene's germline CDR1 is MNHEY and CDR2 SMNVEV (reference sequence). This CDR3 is CASRRGTGKSMTEAFF. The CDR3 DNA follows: TGTGCCAGCAGGAGGGGGACAGGGAAATCGATGACTGAAGCTTTCTTT.

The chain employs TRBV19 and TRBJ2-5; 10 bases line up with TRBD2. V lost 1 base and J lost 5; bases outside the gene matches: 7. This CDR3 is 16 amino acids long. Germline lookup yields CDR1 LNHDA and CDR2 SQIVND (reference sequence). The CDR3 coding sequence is TGTGCCAGTAGTATAGCTGGGCTAGCGGGAGATGAGACCCAGTACTTC. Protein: CASSIAGLAGDETQYF.

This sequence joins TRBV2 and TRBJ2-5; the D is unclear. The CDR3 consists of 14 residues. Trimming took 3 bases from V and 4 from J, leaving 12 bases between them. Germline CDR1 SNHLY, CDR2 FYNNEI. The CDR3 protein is CASSETRNGETQYF. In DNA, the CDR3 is TGTGCCAGCAGTGAGACACGCAACGGAGAGACCCAGTACTTC.

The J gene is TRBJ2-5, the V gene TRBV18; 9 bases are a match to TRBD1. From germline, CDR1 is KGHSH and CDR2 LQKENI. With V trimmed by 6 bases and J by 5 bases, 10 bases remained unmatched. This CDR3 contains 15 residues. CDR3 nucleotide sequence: TGTGCCAGCTCGTTTGGACAGGGGAACGGGGAGACCCAGTACTTC. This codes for CASSFGQGNGETQYF.

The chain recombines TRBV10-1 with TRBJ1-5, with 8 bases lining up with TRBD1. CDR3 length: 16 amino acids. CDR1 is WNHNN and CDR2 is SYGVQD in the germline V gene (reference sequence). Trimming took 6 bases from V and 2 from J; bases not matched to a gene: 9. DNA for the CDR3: TGCGCCAGCAGCGTGGACAGGGATTGGTGCAATCAGCCCCAGCATTTT. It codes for CASSVDRDWCNQPQHF.

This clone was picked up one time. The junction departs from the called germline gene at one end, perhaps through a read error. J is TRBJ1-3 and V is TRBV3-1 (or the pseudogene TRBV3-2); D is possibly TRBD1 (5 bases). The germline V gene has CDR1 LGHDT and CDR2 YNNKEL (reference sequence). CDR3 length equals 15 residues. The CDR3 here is CASTQRGVTGNTIYF. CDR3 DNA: TGTGCCAGCACCCAACGGGGGGTGACAGGAAACACCATATATTTT.

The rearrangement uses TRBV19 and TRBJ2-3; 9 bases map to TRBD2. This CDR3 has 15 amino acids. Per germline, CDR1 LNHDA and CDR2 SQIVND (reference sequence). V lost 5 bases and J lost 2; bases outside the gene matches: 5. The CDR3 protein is CASSATSGYTDTQYF. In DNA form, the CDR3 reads TGTGCCAGTAGTGCGACTAGCGGATACACAGATACGCAGTATTTT.

DNA for the CDR3: TGTGCCATCGGGACTAGCGATACGGAGACCCAGTACTTC. This sequence encodes CAIGTSDTETQYF. This rearrangement joins TRBV10-3 to TRBJ2-5, with 10 bases lining up with TRBD2. CDR3 length: 13 amino acids. Trimming took 8 bases from V and 5 from J; bases not matched to a gene: 5. CDR1 is ENHRY, CDR2 SYGVKD, per germline.

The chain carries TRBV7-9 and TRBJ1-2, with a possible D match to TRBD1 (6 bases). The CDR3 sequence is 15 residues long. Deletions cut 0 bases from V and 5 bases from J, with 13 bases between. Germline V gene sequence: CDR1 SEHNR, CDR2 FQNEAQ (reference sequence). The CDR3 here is CASSLADTRGYGYTF. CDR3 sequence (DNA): TGTGCCAGCAGCTTAGCGGATACCAGGGGATATGGCTACACCTTC.

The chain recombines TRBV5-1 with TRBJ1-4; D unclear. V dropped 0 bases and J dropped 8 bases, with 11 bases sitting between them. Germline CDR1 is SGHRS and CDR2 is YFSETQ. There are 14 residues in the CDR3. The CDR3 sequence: CASSLGATEEKLFF. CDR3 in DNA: TGCGCCAGCAGCTTGGGCGCTACGGAGGAAAAACTGTTTTTT.